The T cell receptor beta chain described here comes from a study of regulatory T cells in long-lasting Graves disease. Between the trimmed V and J ends, which lost 4 bases and 2 bases, there was a span of 12 bases. Germline values: CDR1 MNHEY, CDR2 SVGAGI. The CDR3 is 15 residues long. To make TCR beta libraries, researchers used iRepertoire HTBI primers and Arm-PCR of CDR3 regions. MiXCR, run by TCRdb on the multiplex PCR reads, gives a single entry per CDR3 protein. The sample contains 400,000 to 550,000 distinct CDR3 sequences, 16% of which appear only once. This clonotype has just a few counts. Noted time point: newly diagnosed GD, antithyroid drugs for less than 3 months. PBMC RNA was the source of the TCR library. These sequences were also reported in another study, on T cells in Graves' hyperthyroidism and ophthalmopathy.

The material was peripheral blood mononuclear cells (PBMCs), obtained at new diagnosis, from a patient treated with antithyroid drugs. The clonotype comes from a woman in her 30s with Graves disease. The chain employs TRBV6-5 and TRBJ2-1; D call uncertain. The CDR3: CASSLRRSPYNEQFF. The CDR3 DNA reads TGTGCCAGCAGTTTACGTAGGAGCCCCTACAATGAGCAGTTCTTC.